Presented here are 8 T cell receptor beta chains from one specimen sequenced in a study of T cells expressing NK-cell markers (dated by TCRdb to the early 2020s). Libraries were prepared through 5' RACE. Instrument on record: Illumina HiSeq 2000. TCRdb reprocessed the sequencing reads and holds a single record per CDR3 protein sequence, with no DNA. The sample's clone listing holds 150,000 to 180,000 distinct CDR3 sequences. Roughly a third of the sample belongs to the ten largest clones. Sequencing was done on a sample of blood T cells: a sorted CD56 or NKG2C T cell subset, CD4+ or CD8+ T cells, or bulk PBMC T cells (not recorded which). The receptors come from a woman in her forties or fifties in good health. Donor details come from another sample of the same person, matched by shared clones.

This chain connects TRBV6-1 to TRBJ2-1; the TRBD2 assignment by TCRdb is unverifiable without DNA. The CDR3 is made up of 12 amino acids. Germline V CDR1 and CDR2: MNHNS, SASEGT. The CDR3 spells CASETGGNEQFF.

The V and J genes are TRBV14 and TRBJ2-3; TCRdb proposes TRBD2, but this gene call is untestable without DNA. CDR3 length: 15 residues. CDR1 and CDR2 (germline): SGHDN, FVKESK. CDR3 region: CASSQNGGRSDTQYF.

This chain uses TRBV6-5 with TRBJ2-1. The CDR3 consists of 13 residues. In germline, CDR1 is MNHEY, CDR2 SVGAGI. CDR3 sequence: CASSVDGYNEQFF.

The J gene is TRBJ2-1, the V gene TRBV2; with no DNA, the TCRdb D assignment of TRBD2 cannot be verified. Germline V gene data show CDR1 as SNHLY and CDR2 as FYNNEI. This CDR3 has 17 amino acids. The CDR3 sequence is CASSGLAGTYSYNEQFF.

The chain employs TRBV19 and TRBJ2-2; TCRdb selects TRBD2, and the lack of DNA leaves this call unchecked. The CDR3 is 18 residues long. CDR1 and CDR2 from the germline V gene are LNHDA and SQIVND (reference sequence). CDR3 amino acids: CASSIGARLAENTGELFF.

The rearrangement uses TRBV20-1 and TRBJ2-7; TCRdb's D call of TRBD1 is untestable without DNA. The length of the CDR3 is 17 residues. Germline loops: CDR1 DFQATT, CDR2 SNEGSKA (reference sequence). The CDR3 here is CSARASLGAGVPYEQYF.

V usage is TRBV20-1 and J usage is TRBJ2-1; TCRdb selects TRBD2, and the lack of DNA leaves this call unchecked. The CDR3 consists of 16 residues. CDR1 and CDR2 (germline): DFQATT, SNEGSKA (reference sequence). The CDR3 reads CSATPTDSGAGNEQFF.

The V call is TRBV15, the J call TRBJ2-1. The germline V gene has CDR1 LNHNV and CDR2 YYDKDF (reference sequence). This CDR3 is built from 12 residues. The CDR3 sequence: CATSRVGNEQFF.